This TCR beta chain was captured by sequencing in a study of CD8+CD57+ T cells in acquired aplastic anemia. Study results and caveats: Patients and controls were found to share over 25 CD8+ CDR3 sequences.

In its sample, this clonotype was seen many times. Its antigen remains unknown. TCR beta VDJ and CDR3 were profiled, and genomic DNA was the template. TCRdb analysed the reads with MiXCR anew, one entry per CDR3 protein. This table has about 130,000 distinct CDR3 sequences, around 41% appearing once. CDR1 is SGHDN and CDR2 is FVKESK in the germline V gene. V dropped 0 bases and J dropped 0 bases, with 6 bases sitting between them. The CDR3 sequence is 14 residues long. The sample consisted of sorted CD4+, CD8+, or CD8+CD57+ T cells (not recorded which) from PBMCs. V gene TRBV14 combines with J gene TRBJ2-7; unclear D gene. The sequence derives from a human donor in good health, serving as a control. The CDR3 nucleotides read TGTGCCAGCAGCCAAGATCTGGCCTCCTACGAGCAGTACTTC. Translated: CASSQDLASYEQYF.